Listed here are 15 T cell receptor beta chains from one sample, sequenced in a study of early T cells in non-severe SARS-CoV-2 infection. MiXCR, run by TCRdb on the 5' RACE reads, gives a single entry per CDR3 protein. The table has 20,000 to 25,000 distinct CDR3 sequences, about 4.4% seen once. The sample comprised whole blood. The receptors were gathered from an adult who was a healthcare worker with PCR-confirmed SARS-CoV-2 infection or an uninfected control (not recorded which).

Many counts were recorded for this clonotype. The chain links TRBV2 to TRBJ2-1; D is ambiguous. The CDR3 is made up of 15 amino acids. Trimming pared 5 bases from V and 0 bases from J, leaving 11 bases between. In germline, CDR1 is SNHLY, CDR2 FYNNEI. CDR3 residues: CASSPDIISYNEQFF. CDR3 DNA: TGTGCCAGCAGTCCCGACATCATCTCCTACAATGAGCAGTTCTTC. Full variable domain (missing parts from reference TRBV2 and TRBJ2-1): EPEVTQTPSHQVTQMGQEVILRCVPISNHLYFYWYRQILGQKVEFLVSFYNNEISEKSEIFDDQFSVERPDGSNFTLKIRSTKLEDSAMYFCASSPDIISYNEQFFGPGTRLTVL.

The table lists this clonotype with many counts. This chain connects TRBV6-6 to TRBJ2-1; the match to TRBD2 covers 8 bases. The junction had 8 bases not matched to a gene; V was cut back by 2 bases and J by 8 bases. The germline V gene encodes CDR1 MNHNY and CDR2 SVGAGI (reference sequence). There are 15 residues in the CDR3. CDR3 loop: CASSYTSGRVDEQFF. CDR3 bases: TGTGCCAGCAGTTACACAAGCGGGAGAGTCGATGAGCAGTTCTTC.

This clonotype was picked up many times. The CDR3 protein is CASSPYGQGHSPLHF. CDR3 coding DNA: TGTGCCAGCAGTCCATACGGACAGGGACATTCACCCCTCCACTTT. V is TRBV12-3 or TRBV12-4 and J is TRBJ1-6, with 8 nucleotides matching TRBD1. The J segment lost 8 bases and the V segment lost 5 bases, leaving 8 bases of the junction unmatched. The CDR3 runs to 15 residues.

At least ten counts were recorded for this clonotype. This rearrangement joins TRBV20-1 to TRBJ2-7; TRBD2 matches 14 bases. The CDR3 has 13 amino acids. V was pared by 5 bases and J by 6 bases, with 3 bases of the junction left unmatched. Germline lookup yields CDR1 DFQATT and CDR2 SNEGSKA (reference sequence). CDR3 loop: CSAGGLAGAEQYF. CDR3 bases: TGCAGTGCTGGGGGACTAGCGGGAGCCGAGCAGTACTTC.

This clonotype was seen at least ten times. The chain is built from TRBV20-1 and TRBJ2-3, with unresolved D. The germline V and J ends were trimmed by 7 bases and 6 bases, with 14 bases remaining between them. The germline CDR1 and CDR2 sequences are DFQATT and SNEGSKA (reference sequence). The CDR3 totals 12 residues. This chain's CDR3 is CSVGYQSDTQYF. CDR3 nucleotide sequence: TGCAGTGTAGGGTATCAGTCGGATACGCAGTATTTT.

This clonotype appeared many times. The rearrangement joins TRBV29-1 to TRBJ1-1; no clear D. The germline gives CDR1 SQVTM, CDR2 ANQGSEA. The ends were cut back, 5 bases at V and 3 bases at J, with 7 bases in the middle. The CDR3 loop spans 11 amino acids. The CDR3 protein is CSVWIHTEAFF. The CDR3 DNA is TGCAGCGTTTGGATTCACACTGAAGCTTTCTTT.

The sample holds a few counts of this clonotype. The genes are TRBV4-3 and TRBJ2-1, with TRBD2 identical over 8 bases. CDR3 length: 17 amino acids. Germline-derived CDR1 and CDR2 are LGHNA and YSLEER. V trimming: 2 bases; J trimming: 9 bases; junction bases outside the gene matches: 15. CDR3 bases: TGCGCCAGCAGCCAACAAGTAGCGGGGACGCGGGGAGGTGAGCAGTTCTTC. Encoded protein: CASSQQVAGTRGGEQFF.

The table lists this clonotype with many counts. The V and J genes are TRBV6-5 and TRBJ2-5; possibly TRBD2 for D (6 bases). CDR1 MNHEY and CDR2 SVGAGI come from the germline V gene. V was pared by 5 bases and J by 7 bases, with 11 bases between. CDR3 length equals 12 residues. The DNA of the CDR3 is TGTGCCAGCAGTGACGTGGGGGGGACCCAGTACTTC. This translates into CASSDVGGTQYF.

This rearrangement joins TRBV20-1 to TRBJ2-7; D unclear. Germline assignment: CDR1 DFQATT and CDR2 SNEGSKA (reference sequence). CDR3 length: 14 amino acids. The germline V and J ends were trimmed by 6 bases and 4 bases, with 19 bases remaining between them. The CDR3 loop reads CSAPRLVGIYEQYF. The CDR3, as DNA: TGCAGTGCCCCACGGTTGGTAGGGATTTACGAGCAGTACTTC.

The chain employs TRBV7-9 and TRBJ2-7, with D unclear. V lost 5 bases to trimming and J lost 5 bases, with 16 bases between them. The CDR3 has 14 amino acids. CDR1 and CDR2 (germline): SEHNR, FQNEAQ (reference sequence). The CDR3 is CASSPGRVSHEQYF. The CDR3 DNA reads TGTGCCAGCAGCCCCGGGCGTGTGTCCCACGAGCAGTACTTC.

The DNA for the CDR3 is TGTGCCTTGTCGGAAGGATCTGGAAACACCATATATTTT. This codes for CALSEGSGNTIYF. This chain connects TRBV30 to TRBJ1-3; D uncertain. Germline loops: CDR1 GTSNPN, CDR2 SVGIG (reference sequence). The germline V and J ends were trimmed by 7 bases and 1 base, with 11 bases remaining between them. This CDR3 is 13 amino acids long.

This clonotype was seen only a few times. The V gene is TRBV5-1, the J gene TRBJ2-7, with D possibly matching TRBD2 (6 bases). The CDR3 totals 16 residues. Germline CDR1 SGHRS, CDR2 YFSETQ. V lost 1 base, J lost 2 bases, and 16 bases lay in between. The CDR3, as DNA: TGCGCCAGCAGCTTGTCATCGGGAGACAGTCCCTACGAGCAGTACTTC. Its translation is CASSLSSGDSPYEQYF.

This clonotype was seen repeatedly, ten times or more. V gene TRBV7-2 combines with J gene TRBJ2-1; 11 nucleotides align to TRBD2. J lost 5 bases, V lost 0 bases, and 0 bases had no gene match. The CDR3 has 15 residues. Germline-derived CDR1 and CDR2 are SGHTA and FQGNSA. The CDR3 region is CASSLASGGDNEQFF. The CDR3 nucleotides are TGTGCCAGCAGCTTAGCTAGCGGGGGGGACAATGAGCAGTTCTTC.

By share of the sample, this clonotype is medium-sized. This rearrangement joins TRBV11-3 to TRBJ2-2; no firm D call. CDR3 length equals 12 residues. The V and J ends lost 3 bases and 4 bases respectively, with 3 bases between them. Germline-derived CDR1 and CDR2 are SGHNT and YENEEA. CDR3 sequence (DNA): TGTGCCAGCAGCTTTGGCACCGGGGAGCTGTTTTTT. Its translation is CASSFGTGELFF.

At least ten counts were recorded for this clonotype. This chain connects TRBV19 to TRBJ1-5; no clear D gene. The ends were cut back, 4 bases at V and 0 bases at J, with 7 bases in the middle. This CDR3 has 14 residues. Germline values: CDR1 LNHDA, CDR2 SQIVND (reference sequence). The DNA for the CDR3 is TGTGCCAGTAGTAAGGCGGATAGCAATCAGCCCCAGCATTTT. Translated, it gives CASSKADSNQPQHF.